The 23 T cell receptor beta chains given below trace back to one sample, sequenced in a study of blood T cell repertoires in COVID-19. Here immunoSEQ multiplex PCR was the method, and the copy in TCRdb shows in-frame clones only, minus some. The sample consists of about 140,000 clones, approximately 81% of them appearing once. The sequencing sample was made of PBMCs or T cells enriched from blood (not recorded which). The receptors derive from a middle-aged man with acute COVID-19.

V usage is TRBV5-6 and J usage is TRBJ1-1, with 8 bases aligning to TRBD1. Trimming at V came to 6 bases and at J to 11 bases, leaving 12 bases not matched to a gene. Per the germline V gene, CDR1 is SGHDT and CDR2 is YYEEEE. The CDR3 has 13 residues. Here the CDR3 reads CASNLQGVDEAFF. CDR3 DNA sequence: TGTGCCAGCAACTTACAGGGGGTTGACGAGGCTTTCTTT.

The gene calls are TRBV28 and TRBJ1-1; a weak D match, TRBD1 (5 bases). V lost 1 base and J lost 5, with 14 bases in between. Per germline, CDR1 MDHEN and CDR2 SYDVKM. The CDR3 totals 15 residues. The CDR3 DNA is TGTGCCAGCAGTTTATTCGGGCAGGGAGGGACTGAAGCTTTCTTT. It translates to CASSLFGQGGTEAFF.

The V call is TRBV5-1, the J call TRBJ1-5; D perhaps matches TRBD1 (6 bases). The V end was cut by 1 base, the J end by 7 bases, with 12 bases between. This CDR3 contains 14 residues. Germline CDR1 SGHRS, CDR2 YFSETQ. The CDR3 sequence is CASSLTGTGQPQHF. CDR3 bases: TGCGCCAGCAGCTTGACAGGGACGGGGCAGCCCCAGCATTTT.

DNA of the CDR3: TGTGCCAGCAGCGAGTGGACAGGGCACGGGGAGCTGTTTTTT. Its protein product is CASSEWTGHGELFF. The V gene is TRBV9, the J gene TRBJ2-2; 8 bases line up with TRBD1. Germline V gene lookup returns CDR1 SGDLS and CDR2 YYNGEE. The junction had 5 bases not matched to a gene; V was cut back by 3 bases and J by 7 bases. The CDR3 totals 14 residues.

The chain has TRBV2 and TRBJ2-1; 8 bases match TRBD2. The CDR3 covers 17 residues. The germline V gene encodes CDR1 SNHLY and CDR2 FYNNEI. V lost 3 bases and J lost 4; bases outside the gene matches: 11. CDR3 nucleotide sequence: TGTGCCAGCAGTGATGAGGGGCGGGGGGCCCCGTACAATGAGCAGTTCTTC. Amino acids: CASSDEGRGAPYNEQFF.

The chain joins TRBV13 to TRBJ2-7, with TRBD2 matching 12 bases. J was trimmed by 3 bases and V by 2 bases; bases with no gene match: 5. The CDR3 runs to 16 residues. CDR1 is PRHDT and CDR2 is FYEKMQ in the germline V gene (reference sequence). CDR3: CASSLKRLAGDYEQYF. The CDR3 DNA sequence: TGTGCCAGCAGCTTAAAACGACTAGCGGGAGACTACGAGCAGTACTTC.

This clone was seen just once. The chain is built from TRBV6-5 and TRBJ1-1; perhaps TRBD1 as D (5 bases). Per the germline V gene, CDR1 is MNHEY and CDR2 is SVGAGI. This CDR3 is 13 amino acids long. The V end was cut by 6 bases, the J end by 1 base, with 9 bases between. CDR3 protein: CASSRRENTEAFF. In DNA, the CDR3 is TGTGCCAGCAGCCGCAGGGAGAACACTGAAGCTTTCTTT.

The chain uses TRBV9 and TRBJ2-3, with no clear D. The CDR3 totals 12 residues. The V end lost 5 bases, the J end lost 6 bases, and 10 bases lay between the germline ends. CDR1 and CDR2 (germline): SGDLS, YYNGEE. DNA of the CDR3: TGTGCCAGCAGTGGTGGCTTCGATACGCAGTATTTT. As protein: CASSGGFDTQYF. Full variable domain (outside the CDR3, taken from reference TRBV9 and TRBJ2-3): DSGVTQTPKHLITATGQRVTLRCSPRSGDLSVYWYQQSLDQGLQFLIQYYNGEERAKGNILERFSAQQFPDLHSELNLSSLELGDSALYFCASSGGFDTQYFGPGTRLTVL.

This rearrangement joins TRBV28 to TRBJ2-1; 7 positions agree with TRBD1. With 2 bases clipped from V and 4 bases from J, the junction kept 2 bases outside the gene matches. CDR1 is MDHEN, CDR2 SYDVKM, per germline. This CDR3 is built from 14 residues. The CDR3 DNA follows: TGTGCCAGCAGTTTAAAGACAGGGTACAATGAGCAGTTCTTC. It is translated as CASSLKTGYNEQFF.

The V call is TRBV11-3, the J call TRBJ2-3, with D possibly being TRBD1 (5 bases). Germline V CDR1 and CDR2: SGHNT, YENEEA. The CDR3 contains 13 residues. The germline V and J ends were trimmed by 0 bases and 6 bases, with 7 bases remaining between them. The CDR3 is CASSLERGDTQYF. In nucleotides, the CDR3 is TGTGCCAGCAGCTTAGAAAGGGGCGATACGCAGTATTTT.

The chain joins TRBV4-1 to TRBJ1-2; D is uncertain. The germline gives CDR1 MGHRA, CDR2 YSYEKL. The ends were cut back, 0 bases at V and 4 bases at J, with 6 bases in the middle. The CDR3 sequence is 13 residues long. In nucleotides, the CDR3 is TGCGCCAGCAGCCAAGATTACAGCTATGGCTACACCTTC. Translation gives CASSQDYSYGYTF.

This clone was seen only once. This chain connects TRBV29-1 to TRBJ2-1, with D possibly TRBD1 on 5 matching bases. Germline V gene data show CDR1 as SQVTM and CDR2 as ANQGSEA. V shed 8 bases and J shed 0 bases, with 11 bases lying between them. The CDR3 totals 13 residues. CDR3 sequence (DNA): TGCAGCTCTGACAGTCCCTCCTACAATGAGCAGTTCTTC. Translating gives CSSDSPSYNEQFF.

This clone was seen only a few times. V and J are TRBV7-2 and TRBJ1-2; 7 positions agree with TRBD1. The CDR3 runs 14 residues. Germline CDR1 is SGHTA and CDR2 is FQGNSA. V lost 0 bases to trimming and J lost 5 bases; unmatched junction nucleotides: 3. DNA for the CDR3: TGTGCCAGCAGCTTAGCGGCAGGGGGATATGGCTACACCTTC. Its protein is CASSLAAGGYGYTF.

The chain has TRBV3-1 (or the pseudogene TRBV3-2) and TRBJ2-2, with 11 bases matching TRBD2. The CDR3 length is 21 residues. Germline V lookup: CDR1 LGHDT, CDR2 YNNKEL (reference sequence). V lost 6 bases and J lost 3; bases outside the gene matches: 21. CDR3 sequence reads: CASRHRRLAGGPYMDTGELFF. CDR3 nucleotides: TGTGCCAGCAGGCATCGACGGTTAGCGGGAGGGCCTTATATGGACACCGGGGAGCTGTTTTTT.

This chain uses TRBV19 with TRBJ1-5; D not certain. V was clipped by 4 bases and J by 9 bases, with 13 bases between them. Germline V CDR1 and CDR2: LNHDA, SQIVND (reference sequence). The CDR3 is 13 residues long. For the CDR3, the DNA is TGTGCCAGTAGTAACTCTATTCGGGGGCCCCAGCATTTT. This sequence encodes CASSNSIRGPQHF.

V usage is TRBV2 and J usage is TRBJ2-7; weak D call: TRBD2 (5 bases). Germline V gene data show CDR1 as SNHLY and CDR2 as FYNNEI. The CDR3 consists of 15 residues. V shed 2 bases and J shed 1 base, with 12 bases lying between them. The CDR3 spells CASSEMRRTSYEQYF. As DNA, the CDR3 is TGTGCCAGCAGTGAAATGCGACGGACTTCCTACGAGCAGTACTTC.

The CDR3 reads CASSPGIGVAGLWETQYF. The CDR3 coding sequence is TGTGCCAGCAGCCCTGGGATTGGTGTAGCGGGGCTCTGGGAGACCCAGTACTTC. The chain combines TRBV7-2 with TRBJ2-5; 8 nucleotides match TRBD2. Germline V gene sequence: CDR1 SGHTA, CDR2 FQGNSA. The CDR3 covers 18 residues. The J segment lost 5 bases and the V segment lost 5 bases, leaving 19 bases of the junction unmatched.

The chain joins TRBV7-2 to TRBJ2-3, with TRBD1 matching 9 bases. The germline gives CDR1 SGHTA, CDR2 FQGNSA. There are 15 residues in the CDR3. With V trimmed by 5 bases and J by 2 bases, 5 bases remained unmatched. DNA for the CDR3: TGTGCCAGCAGCCTGGACAGGGGTTACACAGATACGCAGTATTTT. Protein sequence: CASSLDRGYTDTQYF.

The genes are TRBV28 and TRBJ1-1; no clear D. The V end was cut by 5 bases, the J end by 5 bases, with 18 bases between. From germline, CDR1 is MDHEN and CDR2 SYDVKM. CDR3 size: 15 residues. CDR3 DNA: TGTGCCAGCAGTCCTAATCCGCAGTGGCGGACTGAAGCTTTCTTT. This gives the protein CASSPNPQWRTEAFF.

This clone showed up just once. The chain uses TRBV4-1 and TRBJ2-1, with TRBD2 matching 9 bases. The CDR3 spans 15 residues. The V segment lost 1 base and the J segment 7 bases; nucleotides outside the gene matches: 5. Germline V CDR1 and CDR2: MGHRA, YSYEKL. The CDR3 DNA is TGCGCCAGCAGCCAAGTCGCCAGCGGGGGGAATGAGCAGTTCTTC. Protein product: CASSQVASGGNEQFF.

The rearrangement joins TRBV11-2 to TRBJ2-7; maybe TRBD2 (6 bases). The CDR3 has 14 amino acids. Trimming took 1 base from V and 5 from J, leaving 12 bases between them. CDR1 is SGHAT, CDR2 FQNNGV, per germline. This CDR3 reads CASSLVGSSHEQYF. The CDR3 DNA sequence: TGTGCCAGCAGCTTAGTCGGGAGCAGCCACGAGCAGTACTTC.

The CDR3 here is CASKTPGQGAFNEKLFF. The CDR3 DNA sequence: TGTGCCAGCAAAACCCCGGGACAGGGGGCCTTTAATGAAAAACTGTTTTTT. The chain employs TRBV28 and TRBJ1-4; 12 nucleotides match TRBD1. With 7 bases clipped from V and 4 bases from J, the junction kept 10 bases outside the gene matches. This CDR3 region has 17 residues. The germline V gene encodes CDR1 MDHEN and CDR2 SYDVKM.

The chain employs TRBV7-9 and TRBJ2-7; TRBD2 matches 14 bases. V lost 5 bases and J lost 5; bases outside the gene matches: 11. The CDR3 consists of 17 residues. Germline V gives CDR1 SEHNR, CDR2 FQNEAQ (reference sequence). CDR3 nucleotide sequence: TGTGCCAGCAGCCCACGCGGGACTAGCGGGGGAAACGACGAGCAGTACTTC. It specifies CASSPRGTSGGNDEQYF.